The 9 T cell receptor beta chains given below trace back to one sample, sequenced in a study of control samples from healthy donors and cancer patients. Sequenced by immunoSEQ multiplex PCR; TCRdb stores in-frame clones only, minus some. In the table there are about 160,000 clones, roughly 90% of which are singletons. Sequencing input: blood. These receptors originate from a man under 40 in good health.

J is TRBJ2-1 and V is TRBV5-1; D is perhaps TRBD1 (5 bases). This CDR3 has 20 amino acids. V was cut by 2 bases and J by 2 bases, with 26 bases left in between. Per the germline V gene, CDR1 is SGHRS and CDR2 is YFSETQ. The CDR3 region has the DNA TGCGCCAGCAGCTTCAGTAGTTTAAAAAGTGGGGCTTTAACCTACAATGAGCAGTTCTTC. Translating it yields CASSFSSLKSGALTYNEQFF.

The CDR3 coding sequence is TGCGCCAGCAGCCAAGGTGACAGGAGCACCGGGGAGCTGTTTTTT. This gives the protein CASSQGDRSTGELFF. The J gene is TRBJ2-2, the V gene TRBV4-1; weak D call: TRBD1 (6 bases). This CDR3 contains 15 residues. V lost 1 base, J lost 4 bases, and 10 bases lay in between. Germline CDR1 and CDR2: MGHRA and YSYEKL.

The CDR3 nucleotides read TGTGCCAGCAGTTTCAGGGGGCTTGGCTACACCTTC. Translated: CASSFRGLGYTF. The chain employs TRBV27 and TRBJ1-2, with 8 bases aligning to TRBD1. J was trimmed by 7 bases and V by 3 bases; bases with no gene match: 1. Germline V gene data show CDR1 as MNHEY and CDR2 as SMNVEV (reference sequence). This CDR3 spans 12 amino acids.

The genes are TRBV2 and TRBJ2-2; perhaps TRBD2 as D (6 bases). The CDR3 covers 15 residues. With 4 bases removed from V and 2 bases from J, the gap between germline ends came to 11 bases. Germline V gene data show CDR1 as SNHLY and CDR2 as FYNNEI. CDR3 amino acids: CASSVSGSNTGELFF. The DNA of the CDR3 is TGTGCCAGCAGTGTTAGCGGTTCCAACACCGGGGAGCTGTTTTTT. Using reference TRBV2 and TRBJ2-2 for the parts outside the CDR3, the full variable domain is EPEVTQTPSHQVTQMGQEVILRCVPISNHLYFYWYRQILGQKVEFLVSFYNNEISEKSEIFDDQFSVERPDGSNFTLKIRSTKLEDSAMYFCASSVSGSNTGELFFGEGSRLTVL.

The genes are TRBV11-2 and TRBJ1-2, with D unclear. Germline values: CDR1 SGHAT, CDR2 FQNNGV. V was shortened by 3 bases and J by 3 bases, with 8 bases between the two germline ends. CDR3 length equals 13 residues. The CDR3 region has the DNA TGTGCCAGCAGCTTTTCGGAGTACTATGGCTACACCTTC. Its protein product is CASSFSEYYGYTF.

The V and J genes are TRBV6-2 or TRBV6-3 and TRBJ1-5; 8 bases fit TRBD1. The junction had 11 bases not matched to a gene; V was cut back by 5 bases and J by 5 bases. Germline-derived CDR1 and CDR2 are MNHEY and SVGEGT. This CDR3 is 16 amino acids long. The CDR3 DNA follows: TGTGCCAGCAGTCGTTCCTGGACAGGGTCGGATCAGCCCCAGCATTTT. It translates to CASSRSWTGSDQPQHF.

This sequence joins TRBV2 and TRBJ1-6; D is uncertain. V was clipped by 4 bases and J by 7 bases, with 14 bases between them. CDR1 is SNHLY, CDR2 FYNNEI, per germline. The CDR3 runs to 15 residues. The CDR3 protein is CASSVPVGENSPLHF. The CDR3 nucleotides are TGTGCCAGCAGTGTACCGGTAGGCGAGAATTCACCCCTCCACTTT.

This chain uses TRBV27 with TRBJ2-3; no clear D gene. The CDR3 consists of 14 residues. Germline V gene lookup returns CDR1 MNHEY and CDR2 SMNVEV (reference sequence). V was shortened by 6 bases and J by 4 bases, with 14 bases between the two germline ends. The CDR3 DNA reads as TGTGCCAGCAGAGACGACGGACCTTCAGATACGCAGTATTTT. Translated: CASRDDGPSDTQYF.

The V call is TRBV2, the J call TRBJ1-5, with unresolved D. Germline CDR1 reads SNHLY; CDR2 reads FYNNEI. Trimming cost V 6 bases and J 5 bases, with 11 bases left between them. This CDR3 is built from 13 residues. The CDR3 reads CASRESGDQPQHF. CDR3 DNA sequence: TGTGCCAGCAGAGAGAGCGGGGATCAGCCCCAGCATTTT.